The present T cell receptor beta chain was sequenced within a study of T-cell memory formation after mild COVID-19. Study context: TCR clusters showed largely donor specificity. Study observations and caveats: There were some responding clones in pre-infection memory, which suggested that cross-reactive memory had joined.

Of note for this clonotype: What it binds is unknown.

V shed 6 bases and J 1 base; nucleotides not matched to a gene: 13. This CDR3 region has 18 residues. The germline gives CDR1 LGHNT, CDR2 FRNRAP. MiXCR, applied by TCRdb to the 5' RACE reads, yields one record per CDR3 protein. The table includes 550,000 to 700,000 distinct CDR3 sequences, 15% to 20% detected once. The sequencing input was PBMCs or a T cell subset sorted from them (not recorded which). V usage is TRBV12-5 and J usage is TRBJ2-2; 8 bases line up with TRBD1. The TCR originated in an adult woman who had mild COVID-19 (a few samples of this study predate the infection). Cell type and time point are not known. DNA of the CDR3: TGTGCTAGTGGATCCGCCTTGGGACAGGACAAGAACACCGGGGAGCTGTTTTTT. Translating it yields CASGSALGQDKNTGELFF. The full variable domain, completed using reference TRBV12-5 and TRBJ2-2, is DARVTQTPRHKVTEMGQEVTMRCQPILGHNTVFWYRQTMMQGLELLAYFRNRAPLDDSGMPKDRFSAEMPDATLATLKIQPSEPRDSAVYFCASGSALGQDKNTGELFFGEGSRLTVL.